These T cell receptor beta chains were read from a single sample in a study of blood T cell repertoires in COVID-19. The method was immunoSEQ multiplex PCR; TCRdb's version includes in-frame clones alone and lacks a portion of them. This sample yields over 250,000 clones, of which approximately 88% are seen a single time; around 1% belongs to the top ten. Sequenced sample: PBMCs or T cells enriched from blood (not recorded which). The origin of the receptors is a woman under 40 who had recovered from COVID-19. Each CDR3 is given with its conserved first and last residue. D genes are given only for firm matches. Only some rows state a clone size, as once, few, many or a class for expanded clones.

j_call	cdr3_length	clone_size	v_call	d_call	cdr3_nt	cdr3_aa
TRBJ2-3	15	-	TRBV6-4	TRBD2	TGTGCCAGCAGTCTTAGCGGGAGCCGGTCCGATACGCAGTATTTT	CASSLSGSRSDTQYF
TRBJ1-3	14	-	TRBV7-5	-	TGTGTCAGAAGCCAAACCTGCGGAGGAAACACCATATATTTT	CVRSQTCGGNTIYF
TRBJ2-7	16	-	TRBV21-1	-	TGTGCCAGCAGCCAATTGCGAGGGACTATAACCTACGAGCAGTACTTC	CASSQLRGTITYEQYF
TRBJ2-5	14	-	TRBV6-2/TRBV6-3	-	TGTGCCAGCAGTTATAGAGGATACCAAGAGACCCAGTACTTC	CASSYRGYQETQYF
TRBJ1-6	17	once	TRBV27	-	TGTGCCAGCAGTGTGACTATACGGAGCTCCTATAATTCACCCCTCCACTTT	CASSVTIRSSYNSPLHF
TRBJ1-5	16	-	TRBV5-8	-	TGTGCCAGCAGCTTGGGGCAGGTCTTCGGTAATCAGCCCCAGCATTTT	CASSLGQVFGNQPQHF
TRBJ1-6	19	once	TRBV7-2	-	TGTGCCAGCAGCCCCCAACCGCTTTACAGGGACTCCTATAATTCACCCCTCCACTTT	CASSPQPLYRDSYNSPLHF
TRBJ1-2	15	once	TRBV6-5	-	TGTGCCAGCAGTTACTCGAGCAGGGAAATCTATGGCTACACCTTC	CASSYSSREIYGYTF
TRBJ1-2	14	-	TRBV4-1	-	TGCGCCAGCAGCCAAGATCACAGGTCCTATGGCTACACCTTC	CASSQDHRSYGYTF
TRBJ1-2	13	-	TRBV28	-	TGTGCCAGCAGTTTCATACAGAACTATGGCTACACCTTC	CASSFIQNYGYTF
TRBJ2-3	14	few	TRBV9	-	TGTGCCAGCAGCGAAAGGAGGGAGCTGAATACGCAGTATTTT	CASSERRELNTQYF
TRBJ1-4	15	-	TRBV3-1/TRBV3-2	-	TGTGCCAGCAGCCAAGAGTGGGCGAGAGGGGAAAAACTGTTTTTT	CASSQEWARGEKLFF
TRBJ1-2	15	-	TRBV4-1	TRBD1	TGCGCCAGCAGCCAGCGGGACAGGGAGAACTATGGCTACACCTTC	CASSQRDRENYGYTF
TRBJ1-5	16	-	TRBV28	-	TGTGCCAGCAGTTTAAATCCCCGGGACAAGTTTCCGCCCCAGCATTTT	CASSLNPRDKFPPQHF
TRBJ1-6	13	-	TRBV6-5	-	TGTGCCAGCAAGGAGGGGCCGAATTCACCCCTCCACTTT	CASKEGPNSPLHF
TRBJ1-2	15	-	TRBV5-4	-	TGTGCCAGCAGCCAAAGAGACGGGGGGTCGGGTGGCTACACCTTC	CASSQRDGGSGGYTF
TRBJ1-2	13	-	TRBV12-3/TRBV12-4	TRBD1	TGTGCCAGCAGTTCGACAGGGGGGTACCGTTGCACCTTC	CASSSTGGYRCTF
TRBJ2-3	17	-	TRBV5-4	TRBD2	TGTGCCAGCAGCTTGGTTCCGCGGGGGGCCTACACAGATACGCAGTATTTT	CASSLVPRGAYTDTQYF